The clone carrying this T cell receptor (beta chain) was seen a handful of times. Its antigen is unidentified. This specimen belongs to a study of post-analysis software for immune sequencing data. Study-wide context: There were relapsing-remitting, secondary progressive and progressive-relapsing multiple sclerosis among the disease courses included. Study results and limitations: About 5 TRBV segments (TRBV5-6, TRBV5-1 and TRBV20-1 among them) occurred more frequently in patients than in controls. Compared with controls, patients showed significantly lower normalized Chao1 diversity. Samples prepared in the same batch strongly co-clustered by F measure.

V lost 3 bases and J lost 4, with 19 bases in between. CDR1 is SGHRS and CDR2 is YFSETQ in the germline V gene. This CDR3 spans 16 amino acids. Sequencing libraries made from TCR beta cDNA carried unique molecular identifiers. Input of roughly 0.95 to 11 million T cells yielded 450,000 to 550,000 cDNA molecules. MiXCR, run by TCRdb on the PCR reads, gives a single entry per CDR3 protein. This sample carries under 200,000 distinct CDR3 sequences, 25% to 35% of them seen once, and the ten largest clones take nearly 3.5%. Sequences were obtained from blood. This receptor was identified in a girl under 18 with multiple sclerosis. The chain is built from TRBV5-1 and TRBJ1-1, with D unresolved. The CDR3 DNA reads TGCGCCAGCAGCTCGCCCCCGGGGAAGTCGGTCACTGAAGCTTTCTTT. This codes for CASSSPPGKSVTEAFF.